Shown below are 28 T cell receptor beta chains from a single sample sequenced in a study of T cell responses to AZD1222 COVID-19 vaccine. The protocol was immunoSEQ multiplex PCR, while the TCRdb copy is restricted to in-frame clones and leaves out a portion. This repertoire shows 60,000 to 100,000 clones, around 90% found once; its top ten account for over 20%. This specimen consisted of peripheral blood, obtained on day 0 of AZD1222 vaccination. All receptors derive from an adult in good health.

This chain joins TRBV2 and TRBJ2-7; tentatively, D is TRBD1 or TRBD2 (7 bases each). Germline CDR1 is SNHLY and CDR2 is FYNNEI. The CDR3 contains 13 residues. Trimming pared 10 bases from V and 2 bases from J, leaving 15 bases between. The CDR3 loop is CATRGGFAYEQYF. CDR3 DNA sequence: TGTGCCACCAGGGGGGGGTTCGCCTACGAGCAGTACTTC.

V is TRBV6-5 and J is TRBJ2-7, with D possibly TRBD1 on 6 matching bases. CDR1 and CDR2 (germline): MNHEY, SVGAGI. This CDR3 contains 14 residues. Deletions cut 6 bases from V and 1 base from J, with 13 bases between. The CDR3 here is CASRRDTLSYEQYF. CDR3 nucleotides: TGTGCCAGCAGAAGGGACACCTTATCCTACGAGCAGTACTTC.

V is TRBV19 and J is TRBJ2-1, with 10 nucleotides matching TRBD2. Germline lookup yields CDR1 LNHDA and CDR2 SQIVND (reference sequence). The CDR3 sequence is 16 residues long. V gave up 5 bases and J gave up 7 bases; unmatched junction bases: 11. CDR3 nucleotide sequence: TGTGCCAGTAGTTCCGGATGGGCTAGCGGGAGTAATGAGCAGTTCTTC. This codes for CASSSGWASGSNEQFF.

The rearrangement joins TRBV6-5 to TRBJ2-3; 9 bases are shared with TRBD1. V shed 6 bases, J shed 6 bases, and the junction held 4 bases outside the gene matches. This CDR3 region has 13 residues. Germline CDR1 reads MNHEY; CDR2 reads SVGAGI. Here the CDR3 reads CASRQGAFDTQYF. CDR3 sequence (DNA): TGTGCCAGCAGACAGGGGGCTTTTGATACGCAGTATTTT.

This rearrangement joins TRBV5-4 to TRBJ1-2; D is ambiguous. Trimming shortened V by 3 bases and J by 5 bases, and 8 bases separated the two germline ends. Germline CDR1 is SGHNT and CDR2 is YYREEE (reference sequence). The CDR3 has 12 residues. The CDR3 spells CASSSDKYGYTF. Written as DNA, the CDR3 is TGTGCCAGCAGCTCCGACAAGTATGGCTACACCTTC.

J is TRBJ2-1 and V is TRBV20-1; TRBD2 matches 14 bases. V lost 6 bases and J lost 6; bases outside the gene matches: 13. The CDR3 is 17 residues long. CDR1 is DFQATT, CDR2 SNEGSKA, per germline (reference sequence). The CDR3 spells CSASRTSGRPVGNEQFF. The CDR3 DNA sequence: TGCAGTGCCAGTCGGACTAGCGGGAGGCCCGTGGGCAATGAGCAGTTCTTC.

In its sample, this clone was seen a few times. The gene calls are TRBV12-3 or TRBV12-4 and TRBJ1-6; D possibly corresponds to TRBD1 (6 bases). V was shortened by 6 bases and J by 10 bases, with 13 bases between the two germline ends. The CDR3 loop spans 13 amino acids. CDR3 sequence reads: CASRQTRGSPLHF. DNA of the CDR3: TGTGCCAGCAGACAAACCAGGGGCTCACCCCTCCACTTT.

The V gene is TRBV7-6, the J gene TRBJ1-1; D not certain. With 3 bases removed from V and 0 bases from J, the gap between germline ends came to 8 bases. The CDR3 is 14 amino acids. Germline CDR1 and CDR2: SGHVS and FNYEAQ. In DNA form, the CDR3 reads TGTGCCAGCAGCTTCTTTGGGGTGAACACTGAAGCTTTCTTT. This gives the protein CASSFFGVNTEAFF.

This clone has a single count. The rearrangement joins TRBV4-1 to TRBJ2-2, with 15 bases lining up with TRBD2. After removal of 4 bases from V and 6 bases from J, the junction contained 3 bases not matched to a gene. The CDR3 totals 16 residues. Germline CDR1 and CDR2: MGHRA and YSYEKL. Here the CDR3 DNA reads TGCGCCAGCAGCCCTGGACTAGCGGGAGGGGCCGGGGAGCTGTTTTTT. Encoded protein: CASSPGLAGGAGELFF.

CDR3 amino acids: CASSPPEGDGGYGYTF. CDR3 DNA: TGTGCCAGCTCACCACCCGAAGGGGATGGGGGCTATGGCTACACCTTC. The J gene is TRBJ1-2, the V gene TRBV18; D might be TRBD1 (5 bases). V lost 0 bases and J 4 bases, leaving 15 bases between the germline ends. The CDR3 length is 16 residues. Germline loops: CDR1 KGHSH, CDR2 LQKENI.

The CDR3 region is CASSVRLAGLTDTQYF. The CDR3 DNA follows: TGTGCCAGCAGTGTGCGTCTAGCGGGACTCACAGATACGCAGTATTTT. V and J are TRBV2 and TRBJ2-3; 9 bases agree with TRBD2. Unmatched junction bases numbered 7, after V lost 4 bases and J lost 2 bases. Germline lookup yields CDR1 SNHLY and CDR2 FYNNEI. There are 16 residues in the CDR3.

The gene calls are TRBV3-1 (or the pseudogene TRBV3-2) and TRBJ1-1, with D possibly matching TRBD1 (6 bases). The germline V gene has CDR1 LGHDT and CDR2 YNNKEL (reference sequence). The CDR3 length is 14 residues. The germline V and J ends were trimmed by 4 bases and 0 bases, with 9 bases remaining between them. Here the CDR3 DNA reads TGTGCCAGCAGCCCTTCAGGGGTGAACACTGAAGCTTTCTTT. Translated, it gives CASSPSGVNTEAFF.

The V call is TRBV6-5, the J call TRBJ1-2, with D possibly being TRBD1 (5 bases). V was trimmed by 2 bases and J by 7 bases, leaving 20 bases between them. Germline CDR1 MNHEY, CDR2 SVGAGI. This CDR3 has 16 amino acids. The CDR3 DNA sequence: TGTGCCAGCAGTTACACACAGGTCCCTTTGTTAGGTGGCTACACCTTC. Translated, it gives CASSYTQVPLLGGYTF.

J is TRBJ2-3 and V is TRBV6-4; 8 bases are a match to TRBD2. The CDR3 extends over 15 amino acids. Per the germline V gene, CDR1 is MRHNA and CDR2 is SNTAGT. The junction had 6 bases not matched to a gene; V was cut back by 5 bases and J by 2 bases. The CDR3 sequence: CASSIIAGSTDTQYF. As DNA, the CDR3 is TGTGCCAGCAGTATCATAGCGGGGTCCACAGATACGCAGTATTTT.

The gene calls are TRBV27 and TRBJ2-6; D possibly corresponds to TRBD2 (7 bases). The CDR3 is 15 amino acids. CDR1 MNHEY and CDR2 SMNVEV come from the germline V gene (reference sequence). V was clipped by 3 bases and J by 4 bases, with 10 bases between them. CDR3 nucleotides: TGTGCCAGCAGTTTTTGGGGGGGCGGGGCCAACGTCCTGACTTTC. Its protein is CASSFWGGGANVLTF.

Only one count was recorded for this clone. The chain carries TRBV11-3 and TRBJ2-4; D ambiguous. V was clipped by 5 bases and J by 8 bases, with 19 bases between them. Germline CDR1 reads SGHNT; CDR2 reads YENEEA. The CDR3 totals 15 residues. Here the CDR3 reads CASSPRQAGYDIQYF. The CDR3 bases are TGTGCCAGCAGCCCCCGTCAGGCCGGGTATGACATTCAGTACTTC.

This rearrangement joins TRBV9 to TRBJ2-4; no reliable D call. This CDR3 region has 12 residues. Germline loops: CDR1 SGDLS, CDR2 YYNGEE. V lost 3 bases and J lost 8, with 9 bases in between. The chain's CDR3 is CASSGEGDIQYF. CDR3 nucleotide sequence: TGTGCCAGCAGCGGAGAAGGAGACATTCAGTACTTC.

The chain recombines TRBV7-9 with TRBJ2-7, with 8 bases matching TRBD2. Germline V gene data show CDR1 as SEHNR and CDR2 as FQNEAQ (reference sequence). The V gene end was trimmed by 3 bases and the J gene end by 3 bases; junction bases not matched to a gene: 4. This CDR3 is built from 14 residues. Written as DNA, the CDR3 is TGTGCCAGCAGCTTCGGGGGGGCGAACTACGAGCAGTACTTC. Translation: CASSFGGANYEQYF.

The V and J genes are TRBV10-3 and TRBJ1-2; maybe TRBD1 (5 bases). The CDR3 is made up of 15 amino acids. The germline V gene has CDR1 ENHRY and CDR2 SYGVKD. V was clipped by 4 bases and J by 4 bases, with 16 bases between them. CDR3 DNA sequence: TGTGCCATCAGTGCGGGGGGTGGTGAAGGCTATGGCTACACCTTC. Translated: CAISAGGGEGYGYTF.

The chain joins TRBV30 to TRBJ2-7, with D tentatively TRBD1 (7 bases). From germline, CDR1 is GTSNPN and CDR2 SVGIG (reference sequence). This CDR3 has 13 amino acids. V shed 5 bases and J shed 6 bases, with 17 bases lying between them. CDR3 coding DNA: TGTGCCTGGGCGAGGGGGCGGGATCGCGAGCAGTACTTC. Protein sequence: CAWARGRDREQYF. Together with reference TRBV30 and TRBJ2-7, the CDR3 gives the full variable domain: SQTIHQWPATLVQPVGSPLSLECTVEGTSNPNLYWYRQAAGRGLQLLFYSVGIGQISSEVPQNLSASRPQDRQFILSSKKLLLSDSGFYLCAWARGRDREQYFGPGTRLTVT.

The V call is TRBV7-6, the J call TRBJ2-5; 9 nucleotides agree with TRBD2. The CDR3 is 18 residues long. Losses at the gene ends were 4 bases for V and 0 bases for J; bases not matched to a gene: 12. From germline, CDR1 is SGHVS and CDR2 FNYEAQ. Written as DNA, the CDR3 is TGTGCCAGCAGCTCTAGCGGGACTCAATCTATGTACCAAGAGACCCAGTACTTC. It yields the protein CASSSSGTQSMYQETQYF.

The chain links TRBV11-3 to TRBJ2-7, with unresolved D. Germline values: CDR1 SGHNT, CDR2 YENEEA. The CDR3 consists of 15 residues. V lost 0 bases, J lost 0 bases, and 9 bases lay in between. The CDR3 protein is CASSLDGVSSYEQYF. The CDR3 nucleotides read TGTGCCAGCAGCTTAGACGGCGTAAGCTCCTACGAGCAGTACTTC.

The V gene is TRBV27, the J gene TRBJ1-3, with a possible D match to TRBD1 (5 bases). The CDR3 loop spans 15 amino acids. Trimming pared 5 bases from V and 0 bases from J, leaving 11 bases between. Germline-derived CDR1 and CDR2 are MNHEY and SMNVEV (reference sequence). The CDR3 coding sequence is TGTGCCAGCAGTGCCACAGGTTACTCTGGAAACACCATATATTTT. Protein: CASSATGYSGNTIYF.

The chain uses TRBV28 and TRBJ2-7; 8 bases are shared with TRBD2. This CDR3 contains 15 residues. J was trimmed by 0 bases and V by 9 bases; bases with no gene match: 10. Germline V gene lookup returns CDR1 MDHEN and CDR2 SYDVKM. The CDR3, as DNA: TGTGCCAGTCGCGACTCCGGGACTAGCTCCTACGAGCAGTACTTC. Protein: CASRDSGTSSYEQYF.

This clone was recorded a few times. The J gene is TRBJ2-2, the V gene TRBV6-2 or TRBV6-3, with a possible D match to TRBD1 (5 bases). The V end lost 3 bases, the J end lost 6 bases, and 14 bases lay between the germline ends. There are 15 residues in the CDR3. CDR1 is MNHEY, CDR2 SVGEGT, per germline. In nucleotides, the CDR3 is TGTGCCAGCAGTTATGGGGCAGGGTTCTCCGGGGAGCTGTTTTTT. Encoded protein: CASSYGAGFSGELFF.

The chain joins TRBV13 to TRBJ2-1; TRBD2 matches at 9 bases. Germline V CDR1 and CDR2: PRHDT, FYEKMQ (reference sequence). The trim removed 4 bases at V and 5 bases at J, leaving 6 bases unmatched. The CDR3 has 15 amino acids. CDR3 sequence: CASSYLAGLNNEQFF. CDR3 in DNA: TGTGCCAGCAGCTATCTAGCGGGACTTAACAATGAGCAGTTCTTC.

The chain couples TRBV2 to TRBJ2-2; 7 bases are a match to TRBD2. This CDR3 has 15 amino acids. Germline V gene sequence: CDR1 SNHLY, CDR2 FYNNEI. Unmatched junction bases numbered 9, after V lost 8 bases and J lost 3 bases. This CDR3 is CASSGTTSDTGELFF. The CDR3 bases are TGTGCCAGCTCCGGGACTACCTCGGACACCGGGGAGCTGTTTTTT.

In DNA form, the CDR3 reads TGTGCCACCAGCAGAGGGGAGAGGGAGGGGGAGACCCAGTACTTC. As protein: CATSRGEREGETQYF. The chain carries TRBV15 and TRBJ2-5; the match to TRBD2 covers 7 bases. Trimming cost V 1 base and J 5 bases; bases outside gene matches: 7. There are 15 residues in the CDR3. CDR1 and CDR2 from the germline V gene are LNHNV and YYDKDF (reference sequence).